This entry lists 32 T cell receptor beta chains sequenced from one sample in a study of blood T cell repertoires in COVID-19. Assay: immunoSEQ multiplex PCR; the TCRdb copy retains only in-frame clones and omits some. The sample gives more than 150,000 clones, over 75% of which show up once; roughly 28% is in the top ten. The sample was peripheral blood. The source is a woman in her seventies with acute or convalescent COVID-19.

The chain employs TRBV19 and TRBJ2-1; 8 nucleotides line up with TRBD2. Germline-derived CDR1 and CDR2 are LNHDA and SQIVND (reference sequence). The CDR3 runs to 14 residues. Unmatched junction bases numbered 5, after V lost 6 bases and J lost 4 bases. The DNA for the CDR3 is TGTGCCAGTAGCCGCGGGGGGAATTACAATGAGCAGTTCTTC. Translated, it gives CASSRGGNYNEQFF.

The rearrangement uses TRBV4-1 and TRBJ2-5; TRBD1 aligns across 8 bases. CDR3 length: 15 amino acids. V shed 4 bases and J 2 bases; nucleotides not matched to a gene: 6. Germline CDR1 reads MGHRA; CDR2 reads YSYEKL. CDR3 region: CASSLGQVFQETQYF. The CDR3 nucleotides read TGCGCCAGCAGCCTGGGACAGGTGTTTCAAGAGACCCAGTACTTC.

V is TRBV5-4 and J is TRBJ2-7; D may be TRBD2 (6 bases). Germline CDR1 and CDR2: SGHNT and YYREEE (reference sequence). The V end lost 4 bases, the J end lost 6 bases, and 14 bases lay between the germline ends. The CDR3 totals 13 residues. The CDR3 nucleotides read TGTGCCAGCAGCGTCCTCCCCGGGGGCGAGCAGTACTTC. Encoded protein: CASSVLPGGEQYF.

V usage is TRBV7-9 and J usage is TRBJ2-5; 7 bases agree with TRBD1. The length of the CDR3 is 12 residues. Germline V lookup: CDR1 SEHNR, CDR2 FQNEAQ (reference sequence). V lost 5 bases to trimming and J lost 5 bases; unmatched junction nucleotides: 2. The CDR3 loop reads CASSQTGETQYF. The CDR3 nucleotides are TGTGCCAGCAGCCAGACAGGGGAGACCCAGTACTTC.

The chain links TRBV21-1 to TRBJ1-5; TRBD1, the table's D call, was not compared with the DNA. TRBV21-1 is a pseudogene locus. The CDR3 is 15 amino acids. In nucleotides, the CDR3 is TGTGCCAGCAGCAAATGGGCAGACAGCAATCAGCCCCAGCATTTT. Encoded protein: CASSKWADSNQPQHF.

Here the CDR3 DNA reads TGTGCCAGCAACCACGGGACTAGCGGTTTTAATGAGCAGTTCTTC. Translating it yields CASNHGTSGFNEQFF. The chain has TRBV7-2 and TRBJ2-1; TRBD2 agrees at 11 bases. Germline CDR1 SGHTA, CDR2 FQGNSA. V trimming: 7 bases; J trimming: 7 bases; junction bases outside the gene matches: 9. This CDR3 is built from 15 residues.

The chain employs TRBV27 and TRBJ2-2; perhaps TRBD1 as D (5 bases). The V and J ends lost 6 bases and 0 bases respectively, with 8 bases between them. The CDR3 runs 14 residues. CDR1 and CDR2 from the germline V gene are MNHEY and SMNVEV (reference sequence). The CDR3 nucleotides read TGTGCCAGCAGGACAGTCACGAACACCGGGGAGCTGTTTTTT. Its translation: CASRTVTNTGELFF.

V usage is TRBV19 and J usage is TRBJ2-3, with 13 bases lining up with TRBD2. V lost 5 bases and J lost 13; bases outside the gene matches: 12. CDR1 and CDR2 from the germline V gene are LNHDA and SQIVND (reference sequence). CDR3 length equals 15 residues. The CDR3 loop reads CASSGTGTSGAPEYF. The CDR3 nucleotides are TGTGCCAGTAGTGGAACCGGGACTAGCGGGGCCCCGGAGTATTTT.

The chain joins TRBV15 to TRBJ1-2; D is uncertain. CDR1 is LNHNV and CDR2 is YYDKDF in the germline V gene (reference sequence). The V end was cut by 4 bases, the J end by 8 bases, with 11 bases between. The CDR3 consists of 12 residues. This CDR3 reads CATSKNHRGYTF. The CDR3 DNA follows: TGTGCCACCAGCAAGAACCACCGGGGCTACACCTTC. The variable domain in full, with the rest retrieved from reference TRBV15 and TRBJ1-2, is DAMVIQNPRYQVTQFGKPVTLSCSQTLNHNVMYWYQQKSSQAPKLLFHYYDKDFNNEADTPDNFQSRRPNTSFCFLDIRSPGLGDTAMYLCATSKNHRGYTFGSGTRLTVV.

The V call is TRBV12-5, the J call TRBJ1-1; D gene ambiguous. Germline CDR1 reads LGHNT; CDR2 reads FRNRAP. The CDR3 consists of 15 residues. V shed 0 bases and J shed 1 base, with 9 bases lying between them. The CDR3 DNA follows: TGTGCTAGTGGTTTGGTATTGGGAGGGAACACTGAAGCTTTCTTT. It specifies CASGLVLGGNTEAFF.

The chain carries TRBV5-1 and TRBJ2-1; TRBD2 matches at 14 bases. The CDR3 has 14 residues. Unmatched junction bases numbered 2, after V lost 5 bases and J lost 7 bases. Germline V CDR1 and CDR2: SGHRS, YFSETQ. The CDR3 protein is CASRGLAGANEQFF. The CDR3 DNA reads as TGCGCCAGCAGGGGACTAGCGGGAGCAAATGAGCAGTTCTTC.

The chain couples TRBV18 to TRBJ1-1; 7 bases are shared with TRBD1. V trimming: 3 bases; J trimming: 3 bases; junction bases outside the gene matches: 4. This CDR3 has 14 residues. Germline V gene lookup returns CDR1 KGHSH and CDR2 LQKENI. The chain's CDR3 is CASSPDRAYTEAFF. The CDR3 nucleotides read TGTGCCAGCTCACCCGACAGGGCGTACACTGAAGCTTTCTTT.

The V and J genes are TRBV9 and TRBJ1-1; TRBD1 matches 7 bases. The CDR3 has 15 residues. Germline trimming cut 0 bases from V and 2 bases from J; bases unmatched to any gene: 4. Germline CDR1 reads SGDLS; CDR2 reads YYNGEE. CDR3 sequence: CASSVGGTANTEAFF. As DNA, the CDR3 is TGTGCCAGCAGCGTAGGGGGGACAGCTAACACTGAAGCTTTCTTT.

The chain links TRBV29-1 to TRBJ2-1; D remains unclear. The CDR3 covers 11 residues. The germline gives CDR1 SQVTM, CDR2 ANQGSEA. V gave up 4 bases and J gave up 3 bases, with 4 bases separating them. The CDR3 nucleotides read TGCAGCGTTGCAATCTACAATGAGCAGTTCTTC. It translates to CSVAIYNEQFF.

This chain connects TRBV1 to TRBJ2-1; TRBD2 reflects the table's D call only, with no check against the DNA. TRBV1 represents a pseudogene. The CDR3 is 20 residues long. Here the CDR3 DNA reads TGCACCAGCAGCCAAGGGGACCCTGGGACTAGCGGGACAGTTATCAATGAGCAGTTCTTC. Translating it yields CTSSQGDPGTSGTVINEQFF.

The CDR3 nucleotides read TGTGCCAGCAGTTTCAGGGCTAGTAACTATGGCTACACCTTC. It encodes CASSFRASNYGYTF. J is TRBJ1-2 and V is TRBV27, with a tentative D call TRBD1 (5 bases). V was cut by 3 bases and J by 1 base, with 9 bases left in between. Germline V gene data show CDR1 as MNHEY and CDR2 as SMNVEV (reference sequence). CDR3 length: 14 residues.

This clone was detected only a few times. J is TRBJ2-2 and V is TRBV9; 7 nucleotides line up with TRBD2. Germline trimming cut 4 bases from V and 3 bases from J; bases unmatched to any gene: 9. CDR3 length: 16 amino acids. Germline CDR1 is SGDLS and CDR2 is YYNGEE. This chain's CDR3 is CASSPGLAEYTGELFF. The CDR3 bases are TGTGCCAGCAGCCCCGGGCTAGCGGAATACACCGGGGAGCTGTTTTTT.

The rearrangement links TRBV9 to TRBJ2-5; D is undetermined. The V end lost 0 bases, the J end lost 1 base, and 4 bases lay between the germline ends. Germline-derived CDR1 and CDR2 are SGDLS and YYNGEE. The CDR3 is 13 amino acids. The CDR3 DNA sequence: TGTGCCAGCAGCGTAGCGGTCCAAGAGACCCAGTACTTC. Translating it yields CASSVAVQETQYF.

The V call is TRBV27, the J call TRBJ1-5; the match to TRBD1 covers 11 bases. The CDR3 totals 14 residues. Unmatched junction bases numbered 7, after V lost 4 bases and J lost 11 bases. Germline assignment: CDR1 MNHEY and CDR2 SMNVEV (reference sequence). The CDR3 region is CASSSRTGGLAQHF. Here the CDR3 DNA reads TGTGCCAGCAGTTCTCGGACAGGGGGCTTGGCCCAGCATTTT.

About this clone: Other DNA sequences in this specimen translate into the identical CDR3. V and J are TRBV7-3 and TRBJ1-5; 7 bases are a match to TRBD1. Germline CDR1 is SGHTA and CDR2 is FQGTGA. The CDR3 runs to 15 residues. V lost 0 bases to trimming and J lost 2 bases; unmatched junction nucleotides: 1. This CDR3 is CASSLTGTGNQPQHF. In nucleotides, the CDR3 is TGTGCCAGCAGCTTAACTGGGACAGGCAATCAGCCCCAGCATTTT.

This clone was counted a single time. The chain combines TRBV7-9 with TRBJ2-2; D gene unclear. The ends were cut back, 0 bases at V and 2 bases at J, with 10 bases in the middle. The length of the CDR3 is 16 residues. Germline CDR1 and CDR2: SEHNR and FQNEAQ (reference sequence). CDR3 loop: CASSLASGSNTGELFF. The DNA for the CDR3 is TGTGCCAGCAGCTTAGCATCCGGTTCAAACACCGGGGAGCTGTTTTTT.

This chain joins TRBV30 and TRBJ1-2; 7 bases agree with TRBD1. CDR1 is GTSNPN, CDR2 SVGIG, per germline (reference sequence). V gave up 1 base and J gave up 7 bases; unmatched junction bases: 9. The CDR3 consists of 14 residues. The CDR3 DNA is TGTGCCTGGAGTGAGAACAGGGGTAGGAGTGGCTACACCTTC. Translated: CAWSENRGRSGYTF.

J is TRBJ2-1 and V is TRBV19, with 8 bases matching TRBD2. This CDR3 region has 15 residues. V lost 5 bases and J lost 10; bases outside the gene matches: 13. CDR1 LNHDA and CDR2 SQIVND come from the germline V gene (reference sequence). The CDR3 DNA reads TGTGCCAGTAGTCTTTTGCGGGAGGACCAAGAAGAGCAGTTCTTC. Protein: CASSLLREDQEEQFF.

This sequence joins TRBV12-1 and TRBJ2-1; the table's TRBD1 call for D was not verified on the DNA. TRBV12-1 is a known pseudogene. The CDR3 is made up of 18 amino acids. CDR3 amino acids: CASSHDRGQGETYNEQFF. CDR3 DNA: TGTGCCAGCAGCCACGACCGAGGGCAGGGGGAAACCTACAATGAGCAGTTCTTC.

This sequence joins TRBV7-9 and TRBJ1-1; possible D gene TRBD1, 6 bases. The CDR3 contains 12 residues. CDR1 is SEHNR, CDR2 FQNEAQ, per germline (reference sequence). V was pared by 9 bases and J by 1 base, with 9 bases between. The CDR3 spells CASTGPNTEAFF. CDR3 in DNA: TGTGCCAGTACAGGGCCGAACACTGAAGCTTTCTTT.

The gene calls are TRBV5-5 and TRBJ1-3; TRBD1 agrees at 8 bases. The CDR3 totals 15 residues. In germline, CDR1 is SGHKS, CDR2 YYEKEE (reference sequence). V shed 3 bases, J shed 6 bases, and the junction held 8 bases outside the gene matches. In DNA, the CDR3 is TGTGCCAGCAGCTCTCTGACAGGGGAAGCAAACACCATATATTTT. Residues: CASSSLTGEANTIYF.

V is TRBV30 and J is TRBJ2-2; possible D gene TRBD1, 5 bases. Germline lookup yields CDR1 GTSNPN and CDR2 SVGIG (reference sequence). The CDR3 is 13 residues long. Trimming pared 1 base from V and 6 bases from J, leaving 9 bases between. The CDR3 is CAWSAQVAGELFF. The CDR3 nucleotides are TGTGCCTGGAGTGCACAGGTTGCCGGGGAGCTGTTTTTT.

This clone has a handful of counts. This chain links TRBV29-1 with TRBJ2-5, with 10 bases matching TRBD2. Per the germline V gene, CDR1 is SQVTM and CDR2 is ANQGSEA. V dropped 0 bases and J dropped 11; count of bases not matched to a gene: 15. This CDR3 comprises 16 residues. This chain's CDR3 is CSVEEVEREGLFSQYF. Here the CDR3 DNA reads TGCAGCGTTGAAGAGGTCGAGCGGGAGGGCCTTTTTTCTCAGTACTTC.

The chain recombines TRBV7-8 with TRBJ2-3; D perhaps matches TRBD2 (5 bases). The CDR3 extends over 15 amino acids. Trimming left V 3 bases short and J 1 base short, with 11 bases between. Germline loops: CDR1 SGHVS, CDR2 FQNEAQ. The CDR3 loop reads CASSLFSERTDTQYF. The CDR3 coding sequence is TGTGCCAGCAGCTTGTTTAGCGAACGCACAGATACGCAGTATTTT.

V and J are TRBV18 and TRBJ1-3; weak D call: TRBD1 (6 bases). This CDR3 has 17 residues. Looked up from germline, CDR1 is KGHSH and CDR2 is LQKENI. The V end lost 3 bases, the J end lost 0 bases, and 15 bases lay between the germline ends. The CDR3 DNA is TGTGCCAGCTCACCCCGAGACAGGCTACTCTCTGGAAACACCATATATTTT. Its protein is CASSPRDRLLSGNTIYF.

The chain carries TRBV19 and TRBJ2-7; 13 bases are a match to TRBD2. The CDR3 loop spans 15 amino acids. Germline CDR1 and CDR2: LNHDA and SQIVND (reference sequence). V lost 5 bases, J lost 3 bases, and 4 bases stayed unmatched. CDR3 sequence: CASSAGLAGDYEQYF. CDR3 sequence (DNA): TGTGCCAGTAGTGCCGGACTAGCGGGAGACTACGAGCAGTACTTC.

The chain joins TRBV10-3 to TRBJ2-2; 7 nucleotides line up with TRBD1. Germline CDR1 and CDR2: ENHRY and SYGVKD. This CDR3 contains 17 residues. Losses at the gene ends were 2 bases for V and 0 bases for J; bases not matched to a gene: 6. The CDR3 spells CAISENRQGANTGELFF. CDR3 nucleotides: TGTGCCATCAGTGAGAATAGACAGGGCGCGAACACCGGGGAGCTGTTTTTT.